This T cell receptor (beta chain) is drawn from a study of cytotoxic CD8 clonotypes in ibrutinib-treated CLL. About this clone itself: What it recognizes is unknown.

Study observations and caveats: Pretreatment clonality was elevated relative to age-matched healthy donors and paralleled circulating CD8+ T-cell counts.

Sequencing was performed with immunoSEQ multiplex PCR; in TCRdb, only in-frame clones are kept and a portion is missing. The table lists some 200,000 clones, roughly three quarters of them singletons, with approximately 6.3% in the top ten. The CDR3 covers 16 residues. The J segment lost 2 bases and the V segment lost 6 bases, leaving 11 bases of the junction unmatched. Germline loops: CDR1 MGHDK, CDR2 SYGVNS. The chain has TRBV25-1 and TRBJ1-2; 8 nucleotides line up with TRBD1. The origin of this receptor is a human donor with chronic lymphocytic leukemia. The starting material was PBMCs, obtained after 12 months of ibrutinib treatment. The CDR3 DNA sequence: TGTGCCAGCAGCGACCCCCAAGGACAGGGAAACTATGGCTACACCTTC. This gives the protein CASSDPQGQGNYGYTF.